This T cell receptor (beta chain) was observed in a study of CD8 T cells in Susac syndrome. For the study at large: Within the sequenced group of Susac syndrome patients, roughly 6 showed active disease and 8 or 9 were in remission. When their blood was taken, the Susac syndrome patients had either not yet had any therapy, were taking corticosteroids, or were taking intravenous immunoglobulin alone. Findings and caveats of the study: Only a relatively small number of individuals were included in the TCR sequencing and HLA analysis.

The CDR3 totals 14 residues. Germline V gene sequence: CDR1 GTSNPN, CDR2 SVGIG (reference sequence). Trimming pared 0 bases from V and 10 bases from J, leaving 13 bases between. Worth noting for this clonotype: The antigen remains unidentified.

The authors reverse transcribed roughly 0.45 to 1 ug RNA with random hexamers. Across 54 Vbeta and 13 Jbeta, immunoSEQ multiplex PCR amplified TCR beta CDR3. Using its own MiXCR run on the immunoSEQ multiplex PCR reads, TCRdb lists one record per CDR3 protein. The sample lists 150,000 or so distinct CDR3 sequences, just under 95% occurring once. The source is a human donor with Susac syndrome. The specimen sequenced was CD4+ T cells from PBMCs. The chain recombines TRBV30 with TRBJ1-6; D may be TRBD1 (6 bases). CDR3 region: CAWSVPGGRSPLHF. DNA of the CDR3: TGTGCCTGGAGTGTACCTGGGGGGCGGTCACCCCTCCACTTT.